This TCR beta chain was retrieved from a study of Graves' ophthalmopathy and Graves' hyperthyroidism. Amplifying from RNA transcripts, the study obtained TCR beta CDR3 regions. First-round RT-PCR relied on HTBI primers, and a second-round multiplex PCR came next. MiXCR, applied by TCRdb to the multiplex PCR reads, yields one record per CDR3 protein. The sample consists of a few hundred thousand distinct CDR3 sequences, around 19% of them appearing once. Trimming cost V 4 bases and J 3 bases, with 12 bases left between them. CDR3 size: 13 residues. Per germline, CDR1 SQVTM and CDR2 ANQGSEA. V usage is TRBV29-1 and J usage is TRBJ1-1; D possibly corresponds to TRBD1 (5 bases). Input material: peripheral blood. This TCR was sampled from a woman aged 18-30 years with Graves' ophthalmopathy. The CDR3 DNA reads as TGCAGCGTTGGGACGTTGGGGGACACTGAAGCTTTCTTT. Translating gives CSVGTLGDTEAFF.